This TCR beta chain stems from a study of blood T cell repertoires in COVID-19. TCRdb's table, derived via immunoSEQ multiplex PCR, lists solely in-frame clones and lacks some. The sample holds approximately 140,000 clones, around four fifths seen once. Sequenced input: peripheral blood. The sequence came from a woman aged 40 to 50 with active or convalescent COVID-19.

The DNA of the CDR3 is TGCGCCAGCAGCCAAGGTCGGACTTTAACGGGAGTCGAGCAGTACTTC. Its translation: CASSQGRTLTGVEQYF. The chain couples TRBV4-1 to TRBJ2-7, with D maybe TRBD2 (6 bases). The germline V gene has CDR1 MGHRA and CDR2 YSYEKL. This CDR3 contains 16 residues. Deletions cut 1 base from V and 6 bases from J, with 19 bases between.